These 15 T cell receptor beta chains were sequenced from one sample in a study of shared clonotypes between healthy human individuals. The data were produced by immunoSEQ multiplex PCR, yet TCRdb's version contains in-frame clones alone and is incomplete. The sample includes 400,000 to 550,000 clones, around 80% of them seen just once. Sample: PBMCs. The receptors stem from a woman in her thirties or forties in good health. Some clones in this sample may be carry-over from other donors' samples.

As regards this clone: Other nucleotide sequences from this sample produce the same CDR3. The CDR3 region is CASSLEGSAYNEQFF. Here the CDR3 DNA reads TGCGCCAGCAGCTTGGAGGGGTCCGCCTACAATGAGCAGTTCTTC. The chain links TRBV5-1 to TRBJ2-1, with D perhaps matching TRBD1 (5 bases). The V gene's germline CDR1 is SGHRS and CDR2 YFSETQ. Trimming removed 0 bases from V and 2 bases from J, with 9 bases in between. The CDR3 contains 15 residues. Together with reference TRBV5-1 and TRBJ2-1, the CDR3 gives the full variable domain: KAGVTQTPRYLIKTRGQQVTLSCSPISGHRSVSWYQQTPGQGLQFLFEYFSETQRNKGNFPGRFSGRQFSNSRSEMNVSTLELGDSALYLCASSLEGSAYNEQFFGPGTRLTVL.

V gene TRBV6-5 combines with J gene TRBJ2-1, with TRBD2 matching over 11 bases. CDR1 and CDR2 (germline): MNHEY, SVGAGI. J lost 8 bases, V lost 2 bases, and 5 bases had no gene match. The CDR3 runs 15 residues. In nucleotides, the CDR3 is TGTGCCAGCAGTTACGCTAGCGGGAGGTCCGATGAGCAGTTCTTC. It translates to CASSYASGRSDEQFF.

This sequence joins TRBV19 and TRBJ1-2, with TRBD1 matching 8 bases. The V gene end was trimmed by 3 bases and the J gene end by 4 bases; junction bases not matched to a gene: 25. CDR1 is LNHDA and CDR2 is SQIVND in the germline V gene (reference sequence). The CDR3 has 21 residues. This CDR3 reads CASSIIPLVGGQGHSTYGYTF. The CDR3 DNA reads as TGTGCCAGTAGTATTATTCCTTTGGTGGGAGGACAGGGCCACTCTACCTATGGCTACACCTTC.

The chain joins TRBV19 to TRBJ2-2; 8 bases are a match to TRBD1. The CDR3 contains 15 residues. In germline, CDR1 is LNHDA, CDR2 SQIVND (reference sequence). The V and J ends lost 5 bases and 5 bases, in that order; junction bases with no gene match: 7. The chain's CDR3 is CASSPRDRITGELFF. The CDR3, as DNA: TGTGCCAGTAGTCCGAGGGACAGGATAACCGGGGAGCTGTTTTTT. The variable domain in full, completed from reference TRBV19 and TRBJ2-2, reads DGGITQSPKYLFRKEGQNVTLSCEQNLNHDAMYWYRQDPGQGLRLIYYSQIVNDFQKGDIAEGYSVSREKKESFPLTVTSAQKNPTAFYLCASSPRDRITGELFFGEGSRLTVL.

J is TRBJ2-7 and V is TRBV7-8; no definite D call. The CDR3 extends over 14 amino acids. The germline V gene has CDR1 SGHVS and CDR2 FQNEAQ. Trimming stripped 2 bases from V and 6 bases from J, with 14 bases between. CDR3 sequence (DNA): TGTGCCAGCAGCTTATCAAGTAGTGGCGGCGAGCAGTACTTC. Translating gives CASSLSSSGGEQYF.

Only a few counts were recorded for this clone. V and J are TRBV19 and TRBJ1-1, with D tentatively TRBD1 (6 bases). The CDR3 is 14 amino acids. V was clipped by 2 bases and J by 3 bases, with 10 bases between them. Per germline, CDR1 LNHDA and CDR2 SQIVND (reference sequence). DNA of the CDR3: TGTGCCAGTAGTATAAGAGGGGGGGACACTGAAGCTTTCTTT. Translation: CASSIRGGDTEAFF. Full variable domain (missing parts from reference TRBV19 and TRBJ1-1): DGGITQSPKYLFRKEGQNVTLSCEQNLNHDAMYWYRQDPGQGLRLIYYSQIVNDFQKGDIAEGYSVSREKKESFPLTVTSAQKNPTAFYLCASSIRGGDTEAFFGQGTRLTVV.

V is TRBV7-2 and J is TRBJ2-2; 13 nucleotides line up with TRBD2. The CDR3 is 17 amino acids. From germline, CDR1 is SGHTA and CDR2 FQGNSA. Trimming at V came to 7 bases and at J to 0 bases, leaving 5 bases not matched to a gene. This CDR3 reads CASTPTSGRANTGELFF. Written as DNA, the CDR3 is TGTGCCAGCACCCCCACTAGCGGGAGGGCGAACACCGGGGAGCTGTTTTTT.

The rearrangement uses TRBV28 and TRBJ1-2, with D unclear. The CDR3 is 13 amino acids. Looked up from germline, CDR1 is MDHEN and CDR2 is SYDVKM. V was pared by 6 bases and J by 3 bases, with 11 bases between. Here the CDR3 DNA reads TGTGCCAGCAGATGGCCGAGTGACTATGGCTACACCTTC. Translated: CASRWPSDYGYTF.

The gene calls are TRBV29-1 and TRBJ2-5; 14 nucleotides align to TRBD2. Germline V gives CDR1 SQVTM, CDR2 ANQGSEA. The junction had 9 bases not matched to a gene; V was cut back by 4 bases and J by 5 bases. CDR3 length equals 16 residues. The DNA of the CDR3 is TGCAGCGTTGTAGGGACTAGCGGGAGCTGGGGGGAGACCCAGTACTTC. Its protein is CSVVGTSGSWGETQYF.

This chain joins TRBV2 and TRBJ2-5; the match to TRBD1 covers 7 bases. CDR3 length: 14 amino acids. Trimming cost V 9 bases and J 7 bases; bases outside gene matches: 14. Germline V gives CDR1 SNHLY, CDR2 FYNNEI. The chain's CDR3 is CARDRSAGGGTQYF. CDR3 DNA sequence: TGTGCCAGGGACAGGAGCGCCGGAGGAGGGACCCAGTACTTC.

The genes are TRBV5-5 and TRBJ2-1, with 9 bases that match TRBD2. The CDR3 is 16 amino acids. After removal of 3 bases from V and 9 bases from J, the junction contained 13 bases not matched to a gene. From germline, CDR1 is SGHKS and CDR2 YYEKEE (reference sequence). The CDR3 DNA is TGTGCCAGCAGCTCCTTGAGTAGCGGGAGAAGGGGTGAGCAGTTCTTC. It encodes CASSSLSSGRRGEQFF.

This rearrangement joins TRBV10-3 to TRBJ1-1, with D unresolved. From germline, CDR1 is ENHRY and CDR2 SYGVKD. CDR3 length: 15 residues. Trimming removed 0 bases from V and 1 base from J, with 9 bases in between. The CDR3 DNA reads as TGTGCCATCAGTGAGTCAGGGTTTGGGAACACTGAAGCTTTCTTT. Amino acid sequence: CAISESGFGNTEAFF.

The chain recombines TRBV2 with TRBJ2-7; D may match TRBD1 or TRBD2 (6 bases each). The V gene's germline CDR1 is SNHLY and CDR2 FYNNEI. The length of the CDR3 is 15 residues. Trimming took 0 bases from V and 6 from J, leaving 15 bases between them. CDR3 residues: CASSEAPPGGGEQYF. CDR3 coding DNA: TGTGCCAGCAGTGAAGCTCCCCCCGGAGGGGGCGAGCAGTACTTC.

The rearrangement uses TRBV27 and TRBJ2-3; D remains ambiguous. With 7 bases removed from V and 3 bases from J, the gap between germline ends came to 11 bases. Germline V CDR1 and CDR2: MNHEY, SMNVEV (reference sequence). There are 13 residues in the CDR3. The CDR3 reads CASKRPRTDTQYF. The CDR3 coding sequence is TGTGCCAGCAAGAGGCCTAGAACAGATACGCAGTATTTT.

The table lists this clone with a count of one. The CDR3 bases are TGTGCCAGCAGCCCTTGGAATCGGGCCACAGATACGCAGTATTTT. The encoded protein is CASSPWNRATDTQYF. The rearrangement joins TRBV7-8 to TRBJ2-3; D is uncertain. Per germline, CDR1 SGHVS and CDR2 FQNEAQ. The CDR3 is 15 amino acids. The V end was cut by 5 bases, the J end by 2 bases, with 14 bases between.